This TCR beta chain derives from a study of Ad26.COV2.S vaccination and SARS-CoV-2 variants. Study-level findings and limits: The authors reported substantial breadth in spike-specific CD8+ and CD4+ T cell responses after vaccination.

Measured with immunoSEQ multiplex PCR; TCRdb has only the in-frame clones, and not every one. Here the sample spans 350,000 to 400,000 clones, approximately 90% being singletons. CDR1 and CDR2 from the germline V gene are LGHNA and YNFKEQ. The CDR3 runs 16 residues. V lost 3 bases to trimming and J lost 6 bases, with 17 bases between them. Comments on this clone: Its antigen is not known.

The sample's treatment: roughly 20 received Ad26.COV2.S at low or high dose, single or two shots; several received placebo; per-sample allocation not given. It was on day 63 after the first vaccine or placebo injection that samples were taken. The sequences come from peripheral blood, collected in a trial of Ad26.COV2.S vaccine versus placebo. The sequence was obtained from a person aged 18-65 years who received the Ad26.COV2.S COVID-19 vaccine or a placebo. The chain recombines TRBV4-2 with TRBJ2-2; the D gene is possibly TRBD1 (6 bases). The CDR3 reads CASSQIPRGTAGELFF. Here the CDR3 DNA reads TGTGCCAGCAGCCAGATACCCAGGGGAACGGCCGGGGAGCTGTTTTTT.